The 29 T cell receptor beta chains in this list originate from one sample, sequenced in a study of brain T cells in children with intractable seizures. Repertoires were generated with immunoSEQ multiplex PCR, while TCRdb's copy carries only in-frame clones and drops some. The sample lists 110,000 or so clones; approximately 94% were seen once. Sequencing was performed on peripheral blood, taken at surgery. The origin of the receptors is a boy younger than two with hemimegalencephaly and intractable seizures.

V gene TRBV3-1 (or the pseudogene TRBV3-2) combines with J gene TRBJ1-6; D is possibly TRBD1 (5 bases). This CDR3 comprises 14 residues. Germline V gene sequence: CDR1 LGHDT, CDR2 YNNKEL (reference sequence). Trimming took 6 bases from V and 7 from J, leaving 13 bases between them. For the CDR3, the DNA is TGTGCCAGCAGTCACCGGGACCCAAATTCACCCCTCCACTTT. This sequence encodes CASSHRDPNSPLHF.

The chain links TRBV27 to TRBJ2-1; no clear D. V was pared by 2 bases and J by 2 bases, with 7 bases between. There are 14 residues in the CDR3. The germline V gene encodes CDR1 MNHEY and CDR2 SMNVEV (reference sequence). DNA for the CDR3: TGTGCCAGCAGTTTACAGGCTCCCTACAATGAGCAGTTCTTC. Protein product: CASSLQAPYNEQFF.

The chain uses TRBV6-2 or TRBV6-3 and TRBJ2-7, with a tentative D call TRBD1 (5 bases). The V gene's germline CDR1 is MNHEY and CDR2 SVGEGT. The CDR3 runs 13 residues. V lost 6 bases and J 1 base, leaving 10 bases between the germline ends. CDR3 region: CASSPRVSYEQYF. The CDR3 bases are TGTGCCAGCAGCCCCAGGGTATCCTACGAGCAGTACTTC.

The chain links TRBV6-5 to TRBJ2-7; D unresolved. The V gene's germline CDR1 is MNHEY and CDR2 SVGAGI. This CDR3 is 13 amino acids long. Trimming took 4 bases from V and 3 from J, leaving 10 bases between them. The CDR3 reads CASSWLEYYEQYF. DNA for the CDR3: TGTGCCAGCAGTTGGCTAGAATACTACGAGCAGTACTTC.

The CDR3 here is CASRGGRGQVTGELFF. The DNA of the CDR3 is TGTGCCAGCAGAGGTGGCAGGGGACAGGTCACCGGGGAGCTGTTTTTT. This chain uses TRBV28 with TRBJ2-2; 8 bases map to TRBD1. The CDR3 is 16 residues long. V was clipped by 6 bases and J by 4 bases; unmatched bases: 10. In germline, CDR1 is MDHEN, CDR2 SYDVKM.

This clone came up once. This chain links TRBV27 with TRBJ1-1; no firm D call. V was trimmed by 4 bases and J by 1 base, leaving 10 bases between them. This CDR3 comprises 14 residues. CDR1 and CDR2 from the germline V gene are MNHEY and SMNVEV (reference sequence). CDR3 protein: CASSWSPRNTEAFF. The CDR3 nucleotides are TGTGCCAGCAGTTGGTCCCCTAGGAACACTGAAGCTTTCTTT.

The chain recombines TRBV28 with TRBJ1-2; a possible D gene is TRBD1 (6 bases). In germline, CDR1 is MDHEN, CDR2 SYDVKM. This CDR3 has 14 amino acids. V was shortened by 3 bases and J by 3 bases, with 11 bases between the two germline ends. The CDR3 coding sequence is TGTGCCAGCAGTTTGCCTCAGGGGTACTATGGCTACACCTTC. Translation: CASSLPQGYYGYTF.

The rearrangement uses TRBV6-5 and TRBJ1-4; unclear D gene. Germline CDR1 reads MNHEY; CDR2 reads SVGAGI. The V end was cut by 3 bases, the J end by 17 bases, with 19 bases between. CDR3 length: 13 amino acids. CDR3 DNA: TGTGCCAGCAGTTATTCAACAAGCCTAGCGGACTTTTTT. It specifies CASSYSTSLADFF.

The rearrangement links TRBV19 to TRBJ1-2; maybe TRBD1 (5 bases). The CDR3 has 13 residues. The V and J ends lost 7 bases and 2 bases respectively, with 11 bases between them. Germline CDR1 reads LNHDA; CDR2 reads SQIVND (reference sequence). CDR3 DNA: TGTGCCAGTACAGGGAAGGGGAACTATGGCTACACCTTC. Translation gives CASTGKGNYGYTF.

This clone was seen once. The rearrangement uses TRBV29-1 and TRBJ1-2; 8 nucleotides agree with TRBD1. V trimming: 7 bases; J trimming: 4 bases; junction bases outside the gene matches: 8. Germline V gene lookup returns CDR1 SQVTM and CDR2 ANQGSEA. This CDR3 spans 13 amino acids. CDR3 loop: CSALGTGGYGYTF. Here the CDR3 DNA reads TGCAGCGCCCTGGGTACAGGGGGCTATGGCTACACCTTC.

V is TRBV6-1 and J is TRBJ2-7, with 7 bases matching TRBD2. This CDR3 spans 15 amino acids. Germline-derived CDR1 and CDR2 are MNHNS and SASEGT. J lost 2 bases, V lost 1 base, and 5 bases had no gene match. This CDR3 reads CASSEGAGRAYEQYF. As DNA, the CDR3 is TGTGCCAGCAGTGAAGGGGCAGGGAGGGCCTACGAGCAGTACTTC.

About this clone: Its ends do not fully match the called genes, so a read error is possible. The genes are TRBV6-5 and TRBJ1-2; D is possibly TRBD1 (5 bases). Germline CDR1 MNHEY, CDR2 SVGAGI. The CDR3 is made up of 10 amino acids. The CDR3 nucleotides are TGTGCCAGCAGCGGGGGGAGACGGCTTTTC. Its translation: CASSGGRRLF.

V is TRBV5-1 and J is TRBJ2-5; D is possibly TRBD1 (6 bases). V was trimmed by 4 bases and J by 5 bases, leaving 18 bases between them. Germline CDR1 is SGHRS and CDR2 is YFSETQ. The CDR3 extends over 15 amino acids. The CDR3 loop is CASSPGQLARETQYF. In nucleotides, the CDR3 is TGCGCCAGCAGCCCGGGACAACTGGCCCGGGAGACCCAGTACTTC.

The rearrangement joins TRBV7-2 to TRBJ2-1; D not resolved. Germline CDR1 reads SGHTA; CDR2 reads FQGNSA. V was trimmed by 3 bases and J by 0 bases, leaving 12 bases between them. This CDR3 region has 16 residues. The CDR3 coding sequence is TGTGCCAGCAGCTTTATGCAGCTGAGCTCCTACAATGAGCAGTTCTTC. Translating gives CASSFMQLSSYNEQFF.

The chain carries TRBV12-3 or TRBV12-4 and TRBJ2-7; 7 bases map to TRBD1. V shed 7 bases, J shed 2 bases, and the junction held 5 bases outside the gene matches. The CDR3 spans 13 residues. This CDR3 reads CASTLTGTYEQYF. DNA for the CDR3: TGTGCCAGCACCCTGACAGGGACCTACGAGCAGTACTTC.

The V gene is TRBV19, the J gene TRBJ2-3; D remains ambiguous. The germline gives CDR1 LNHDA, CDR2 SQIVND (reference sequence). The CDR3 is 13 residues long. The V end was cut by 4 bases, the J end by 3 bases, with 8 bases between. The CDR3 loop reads CASSTMWTDTQYF. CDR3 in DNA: TGTGCCAGTAGTACCATGTGGACAGATACGCAGTATTTT.

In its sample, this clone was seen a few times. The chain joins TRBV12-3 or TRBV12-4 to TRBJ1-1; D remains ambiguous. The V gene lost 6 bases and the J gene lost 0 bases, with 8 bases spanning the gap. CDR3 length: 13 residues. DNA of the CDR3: TGTGCCAGCAGGTATCGGTTGAACACTGAAGCTTTCTTT. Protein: CASRYRLNTEAFF.

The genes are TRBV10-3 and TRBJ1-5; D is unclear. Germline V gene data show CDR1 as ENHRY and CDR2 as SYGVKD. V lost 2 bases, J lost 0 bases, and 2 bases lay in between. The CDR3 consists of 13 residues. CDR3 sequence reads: CAISEGSNQPQHF. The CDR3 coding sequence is TGTGCCATCAGTGAGGGTAGCAATCAGCCCCAGCATTTT.

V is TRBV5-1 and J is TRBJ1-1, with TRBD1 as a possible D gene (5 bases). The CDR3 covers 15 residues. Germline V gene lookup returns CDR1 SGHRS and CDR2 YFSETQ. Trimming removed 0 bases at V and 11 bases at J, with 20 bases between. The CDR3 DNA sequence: TGCGCCAGCAGCTTGGTGGCCAGGGAGGCGGAGAGGGCTTTCTTT. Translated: CASSLVAREAERAFF. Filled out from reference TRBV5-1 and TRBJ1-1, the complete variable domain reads KAGVTQTPRYLIKTRGQQVTLSCSPISGHRSVSWYQQTPGQGLQFLFEYFSETQRNKGNFPGRFSGRQFSNSRSEMNVSTLELGDSALYLCASSLVAREAERAFFGQGTRLTVV.

CDR3 DNA: TGTGCCAGCAGCTCCCCTAGCGGGTCGCAAGAGACCCAGTACTTC. This encodes CASSSPSGSQETQYF. The chain uses TRBV5-4 and TRBJ2-5, with TRBD2 identical over 8 bases. Germline CDR1 is SGHNT and CDR2 is YYREEE (reference sequence). The CDR3 has 15 amino acids. With 3 bases clipped from V and 2 bases from J, the junction kept 6 bases outside the gene matches.

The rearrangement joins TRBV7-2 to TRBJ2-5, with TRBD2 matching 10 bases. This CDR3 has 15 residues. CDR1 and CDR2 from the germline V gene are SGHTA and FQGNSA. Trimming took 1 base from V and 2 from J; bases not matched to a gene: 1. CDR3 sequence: CASSLELAGQETQYF. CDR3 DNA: TGTGCCAGCAGCTTAGAACTAGCGGGACAAGAGACCCAGTACTTC.

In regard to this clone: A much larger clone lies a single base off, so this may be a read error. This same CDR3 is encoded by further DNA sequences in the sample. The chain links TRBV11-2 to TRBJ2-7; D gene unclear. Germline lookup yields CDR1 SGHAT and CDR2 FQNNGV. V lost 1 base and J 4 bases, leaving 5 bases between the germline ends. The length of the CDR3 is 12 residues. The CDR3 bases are TGTGCCAGCAGCTTAGCCCTTTACGAGCAGTACTTC. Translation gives CASSLALYEQYF. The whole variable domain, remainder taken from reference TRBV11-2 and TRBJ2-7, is EAGVAQSPRYKIIEKRQSVAFWCNPISGHATLYWYQQILGQGPKLLIQFQNNGVVDDSQLPKDRFSAERLKGVDSTLKIQPAKLEDSAVYLCASSLALYEQYFGPGTRLTVT.

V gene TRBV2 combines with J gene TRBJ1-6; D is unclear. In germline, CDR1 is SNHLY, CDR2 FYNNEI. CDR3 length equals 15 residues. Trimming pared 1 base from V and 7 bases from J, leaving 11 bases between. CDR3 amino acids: CASSEGQALNSPLHF. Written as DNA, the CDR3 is TGTGCCAGCAGTGAAGGGCAGGCTCTAAATTCACCCCTCCACTTT. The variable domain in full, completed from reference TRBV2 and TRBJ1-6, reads EPEVTQTPSHQVTQMGQEVILRCVPISNHLYFYWYRQILGQKVEFLVSFYNNEISEKSEIFDDQFSVERPDGSNFTLKIRSTKLEDSAMYFCASSEGQALNSPLHFGNGTRLTVT.

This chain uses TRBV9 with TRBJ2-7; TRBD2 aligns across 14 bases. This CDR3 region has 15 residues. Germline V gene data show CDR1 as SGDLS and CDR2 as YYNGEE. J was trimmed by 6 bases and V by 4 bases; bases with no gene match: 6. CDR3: CASSTGLAGGGEQYF. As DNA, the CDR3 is TGTGCCAGCAGCACCGGACTAGCGGGAGGTGGCGAGCAGTACTTC.

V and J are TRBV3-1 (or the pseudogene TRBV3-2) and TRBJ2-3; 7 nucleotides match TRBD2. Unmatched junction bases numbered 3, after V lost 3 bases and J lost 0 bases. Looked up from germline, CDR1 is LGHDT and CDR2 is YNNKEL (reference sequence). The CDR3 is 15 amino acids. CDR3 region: CASSQREKSTDTQYF. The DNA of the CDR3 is TGTGCCAGCAGCCAGCGGGAGAAGAGCACAGATACGCAGTATTTT.

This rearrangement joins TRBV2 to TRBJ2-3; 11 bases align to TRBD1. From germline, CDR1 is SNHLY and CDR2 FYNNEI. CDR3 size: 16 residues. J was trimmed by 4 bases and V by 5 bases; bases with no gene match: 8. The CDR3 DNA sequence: TGTGCCAGCAGTCCTACCGGGACAGGGGGGGCAGATACGCAGTATTTT. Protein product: CASSPTGTGGADTQYF. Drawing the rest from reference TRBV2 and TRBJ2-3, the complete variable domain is EPEVTQTPSHQVTQMGQEVILRCVPISNHLYFYWYRQILGQKVEFLVSFYNNEISEKSEIFDDQFSVERPDGSNFTLKIRSTKLEDSAMYFCASSPTGTGGADTQYFGPGTRLTVL.

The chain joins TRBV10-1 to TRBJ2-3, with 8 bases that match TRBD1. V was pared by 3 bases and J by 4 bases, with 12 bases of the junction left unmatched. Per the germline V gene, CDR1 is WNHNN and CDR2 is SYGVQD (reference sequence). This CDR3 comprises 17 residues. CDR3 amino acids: CASSDRKTGAEADTQYF. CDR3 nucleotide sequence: TGCGCCAGCAGTGATCGGAAGACAGGGGCTGAGGCAGATACGCAGTATTTT.

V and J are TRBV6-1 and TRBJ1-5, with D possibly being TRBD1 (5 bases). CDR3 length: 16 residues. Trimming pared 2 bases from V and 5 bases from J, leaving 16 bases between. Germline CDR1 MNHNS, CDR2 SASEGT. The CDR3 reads CASSEPGRGSYQPQHF. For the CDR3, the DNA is TGTGCCAGCAGTGAACCGGGACGGGGATCCTATCAGCCCCAGCATTTT.

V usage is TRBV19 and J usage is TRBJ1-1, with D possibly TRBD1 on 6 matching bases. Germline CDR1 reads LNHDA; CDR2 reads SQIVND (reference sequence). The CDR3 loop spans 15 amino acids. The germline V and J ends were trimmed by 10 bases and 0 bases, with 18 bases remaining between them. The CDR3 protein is CATKSEGGMNTEAFF. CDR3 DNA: TGTGCCACCAAATCAGAGGGGGGTATGAACACTGAAGCTTTCTTT.